One and the same sample provided the 3 T cell receptor beta chains below, sequenced in a study of CXCR4 blockade with PD-1 therapy in pancreatic cancer. This table comes from immunoSEQ multiplex PCR, and its TCRdb copy is limited to in-frame clones, with some not included. The table has some 8,000 clones, around 53% seen once. Source material: tumor tissue. These receptors were taken from a human donor with pancreatic ductal adenocarcinoma.

The CDR3 DNA is TGTGCCAGCAGCCAAGACGGGGGAGAGACCCAGTACTTC. Its translation: CASSQDGGETQYF. The genes are TRBV14 and TRBJ2-5; D is perhaps TRBD2 (6 bases). CDR1 and CDR2 from the germline V gene are SGHDN and FVKESK. Deletions cut 0 bases from V and 4 bases from J, with 6 bases between. CDR3 length: 13 amino acids.

In this sample, this clone turned up a few times. V is TRBV6-8 and J is TRBJ1-2; 8 bases are a match to TRBD1. The CDR3 runs 18 residues. Trimming took 0 bases from V and 7 from J; bases not matched to a gene: 16. Germline V lookup: CDR1 MNHGY, CDR2 SAAAGT. CDR3 loop: CASSYSILSGTGGFGYTF. The CDR3, as DNA: TGTGCCAGCAGTTACTCTATTCTTAGTGGGACAGGRGGCTTTGGCTACACCTTC.

This clone occurred once. This chain connects TRBV6-8 to TRBJ2-3, with a weak D call TRBD1 (6 bases). This CDR3 has 15 amino acids. Trimming took 6 bases from V and 3 from J, leaving 16 bases between them. Germline CDR1 MNHGY, CDR2 SAAAGT. CDR3 sequence (DNA): TGTGCCAGCAGAATGTCAGGGGCCGGGACAGATACGCAGTATTTT. Its protein is CASRMSGAGTDTQYF.